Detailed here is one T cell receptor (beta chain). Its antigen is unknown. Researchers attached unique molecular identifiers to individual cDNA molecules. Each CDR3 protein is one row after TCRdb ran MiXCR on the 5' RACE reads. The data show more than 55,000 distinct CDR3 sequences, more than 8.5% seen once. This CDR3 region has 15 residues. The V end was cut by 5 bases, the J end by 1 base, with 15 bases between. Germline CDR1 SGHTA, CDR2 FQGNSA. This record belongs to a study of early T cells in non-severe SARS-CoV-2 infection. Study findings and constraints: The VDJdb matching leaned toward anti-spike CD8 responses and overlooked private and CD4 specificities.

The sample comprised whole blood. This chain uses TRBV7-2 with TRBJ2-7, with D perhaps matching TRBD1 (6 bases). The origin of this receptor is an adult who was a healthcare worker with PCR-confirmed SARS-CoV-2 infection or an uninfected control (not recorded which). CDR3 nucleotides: TGTGCCAGCAGCCTAATGTCAGGGGCATCCTACGAGCAGTACTTC. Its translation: CASSLMSGASYEQYF.